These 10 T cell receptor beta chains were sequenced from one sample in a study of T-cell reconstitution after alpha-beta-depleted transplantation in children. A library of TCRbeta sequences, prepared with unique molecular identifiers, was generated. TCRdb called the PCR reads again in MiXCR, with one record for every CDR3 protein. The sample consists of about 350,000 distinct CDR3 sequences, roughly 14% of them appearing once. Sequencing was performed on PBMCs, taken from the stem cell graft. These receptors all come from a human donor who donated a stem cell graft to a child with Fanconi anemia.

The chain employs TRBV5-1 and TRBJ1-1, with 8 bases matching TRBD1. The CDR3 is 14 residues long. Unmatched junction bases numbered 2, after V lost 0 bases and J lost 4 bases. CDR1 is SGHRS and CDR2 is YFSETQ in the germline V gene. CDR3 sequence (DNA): TGCGCCAGCAGCTTGGAGGACAGGGCCACTGAAGCTTTCTTT. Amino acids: CASSLEDRATEAFF.

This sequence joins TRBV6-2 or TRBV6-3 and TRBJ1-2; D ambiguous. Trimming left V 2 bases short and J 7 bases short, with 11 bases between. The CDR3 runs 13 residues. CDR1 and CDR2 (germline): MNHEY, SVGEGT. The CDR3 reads CASSYDNRPGYTF. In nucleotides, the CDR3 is TGTGCCAGCAGTTACGACAACCGCCCTGGCTACACCTTC.

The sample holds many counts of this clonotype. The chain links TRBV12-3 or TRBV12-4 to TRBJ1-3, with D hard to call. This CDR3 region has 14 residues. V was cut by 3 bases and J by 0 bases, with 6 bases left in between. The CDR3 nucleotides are TGTGCCAGCAGTTTTGGACCCTCTGGAAACACCATATATTTT. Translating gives CASSFGPSGNTIYF.

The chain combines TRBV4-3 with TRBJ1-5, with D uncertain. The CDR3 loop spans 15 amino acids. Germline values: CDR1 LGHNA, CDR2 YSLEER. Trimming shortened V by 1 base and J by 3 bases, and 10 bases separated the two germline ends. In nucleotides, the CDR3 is TGCGCCAGCAGCCAAGTTATCGGGGACAATCAGCCCCAGCATTTT. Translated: CASSQVIGDNQPQHF.

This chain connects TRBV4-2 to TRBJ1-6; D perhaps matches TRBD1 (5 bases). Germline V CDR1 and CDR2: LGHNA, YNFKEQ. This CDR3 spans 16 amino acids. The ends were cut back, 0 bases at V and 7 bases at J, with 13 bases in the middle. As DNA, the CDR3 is TGTGCCAGCAGCCAAGAATCACAGGCGAAGAATTCACCCCTCCACTTT. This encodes CASSQESQAKNSPLHF.

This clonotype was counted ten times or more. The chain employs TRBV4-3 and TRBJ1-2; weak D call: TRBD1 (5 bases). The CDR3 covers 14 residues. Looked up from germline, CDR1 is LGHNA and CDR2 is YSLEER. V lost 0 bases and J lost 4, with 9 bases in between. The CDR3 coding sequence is TGCGCCAGCAGCCAAGAGATAGGGACCTATGGCTACACCTTC. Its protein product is CASSQEIGTYGYTF.

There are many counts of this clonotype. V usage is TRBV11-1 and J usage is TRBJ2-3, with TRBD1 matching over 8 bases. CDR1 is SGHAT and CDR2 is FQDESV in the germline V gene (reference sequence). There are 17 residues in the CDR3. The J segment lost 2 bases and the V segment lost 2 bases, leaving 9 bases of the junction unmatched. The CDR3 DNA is TGTGCCAGCAGCTTATGGACGGGACAGGCCAACACAGATACGCAGTATTTT. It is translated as CASSLWTGQANTDTQYF.

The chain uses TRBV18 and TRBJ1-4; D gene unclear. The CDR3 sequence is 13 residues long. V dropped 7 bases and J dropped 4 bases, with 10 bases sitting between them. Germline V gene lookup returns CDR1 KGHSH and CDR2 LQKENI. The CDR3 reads CASYRSYNEKLFF. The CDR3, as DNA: TGTGCCAGCTACCGGTCCTATAATGAAAAACTGTTTTTT. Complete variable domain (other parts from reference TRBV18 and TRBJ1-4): NAGVMQNPRHLVRRRGQEARLRCSPMKGHSHVYWYRQLPEEGLKFMVYLQKENIIDESGMPKERFSAEFPKEGPSILRIQQVVRGDSAAYFCASYRSYNEKLFFGSGTQLSVL.

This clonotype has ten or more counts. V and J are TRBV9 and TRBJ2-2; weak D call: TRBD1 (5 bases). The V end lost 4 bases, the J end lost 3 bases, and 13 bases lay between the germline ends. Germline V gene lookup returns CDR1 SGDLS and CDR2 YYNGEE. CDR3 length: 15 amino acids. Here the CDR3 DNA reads TGTGCCAGCAGCTCCCGACAGTCGGACACCGGGGAGCTGTTTTTT. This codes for CASSSRQSDTGELFF.

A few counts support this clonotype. Here the CDR3 reads CASSQEAGSNTEAFF. In nucleotides, the CDR3 is TGTGCCAGCAGCCAAGAGGCGGGTTCGAACACTGAAGCTTTCTTT. The chain couples TRBV4-2 to TRBJ1-1; D unclear. Germline V CDR1 and CDR2: LGHNA, YNFKEQ. V was shortened by 0 bases and J by 1 base, with 9 bases between the two germline ends. The CDR3 totals 15 residues.